This entry is about one T cell receptor beta chain. Its antigen remains unidentified. The germline gene is not matched at one end of the junction; a read error may be the cause. Participants in the prospective study were aged roughly 18 to 100 years, lived in about two dozen United States geographic areas, and enrolled through a virtual design. Cohort assignment in the prospective study relied on participant-reported clinical history from a screening survey and a study questionnaire. Recovered participants in ImmuneRACE Cohort 3 were defined as having two consecutive negative NP/OP PCR tests, clearance from a healthcare professional, or resolution of symptoms. Mobile phlebotomists in the prospective study collected whole blood, serum and a nasopharyngeal or oropharyngeal swab from every participant. Over a roughly 2-month period, participants in the prospective study had the option of providing additional blood draws and questionnaires. Prospective study blood samples were shipped either frozen or at room temperature before DNA extraction.

The data were obtained in a study of blood T cell repertoires in COVID-19 (dated by TCRdb to between 2020 and 2021). At the level of the whole study: Collaborator samples came from the United States, Italy and Spain and covered acute and convalescent phases of COVID-19. The prospective study material was composed of cDNA or gDNA derived from T cells, B-cell-depleted T cells, or PBMCs. Deeply sampled blood TCRbeta repertoires from subjects exposed to, actively infected with, or recovered from COVID-19 were included in the dataset. The repertoires were released in a freely available public database meant as a resource for research on the immune response to SARS-CoV-2. The samples were drawn from two sources: the first 160 participants of the ongoing ImmuneRACE study, and 1,200 or so subjects contributed by 6 global collaborators. A de-identified subject ID, COVID-19 status, age in years and sex were almost always included in the sample metadata. HLA class I and class II types, where available, came from metadata supplied by the sample provider rather than from assay-based typing. Findings and caveats that apply to the study as a whole: How much clinical and demographic metadata was included differed by source and by participant, and the metadata was provided uncurated.

The immunoSEQ Assay, a bias-controlled multiplex PCR, was used to amplify TCRbeta CDR3 regions from genomic DNA. The original pipeline was this. Within the assay, amplification of reference gene primers was used to estimate how many nucleated cells each sample contained. To quantify the absolute abundance of each unique TCRbeta CDR3 rearrangement, sequence reads were collapsed and filtered. For each sample, productive Simpson clonality was calculated by taking the square root of Simpson's diversity index across productive rearrangements. In its TCRdb copy, this immuneACCESS table keeps in-frame sequences only and misses some clones. Where compared with another copy, unresolved V genes explain less than half of these, and the others have no known cause. V, J and clone size are taken as reported in that table, and D and trimming were inferred from the DNA itself. Counted in this sample were some 300,000 clones; 89% of them appeared once. In total, the top ten clones hold approximately 8.8% of the sample.

CDR1 and CDR2 are read off the germline V gene as KGHSH and LQKENI. The cysteine opens and the phenylalanine closes a CDR3 of 12 amino acids. The kept DNA is CDR3 alone, 36 bases in frame from the first base. The chain employs TRBV18 and TRBJ1-1, and TRBD1 matches 7 of the central bases. The clonotype originates from a woman aged 40 to 50 who had recovered from COVID-19. The source material was PBMCs or T cells enriched from blood (not recorded which). The nucleotides read TGTGCCAGCTCAATAGACAGGGAGCAGGCCATCTTT. Protein translation: CASSIDREQAIF.